This T cell receptor (beta chain) was documented in a study of blood T cell repertoires in COVID-19. On the study more broadly: From T cells, B-cell-depleted T cells, or PBMCs came the material, which was cDNA or gDNA.

How the authors handled the data: Reference gene primer amplification gave nucleated cell count estimates. Repertoires were generated with immunoSEQ multiplex PCR, while TCRdb's copy carries only in-frame clones and drops some. V and J calls plus clone size are reproduced from that table; the DNA served to infer D and trimming. The sample has 250,000 to 350,000 clones, 75% to 90% seen once. Sequencing was carried out using peripheral blood. This clonotype was sampled from a woman between 50 and 59 years old with COVID-19, enrolled during active disease.

CDR3 protein: CASSSDGGASTEAFF. The CDR3 DNA reads TGTGCCAGCAGCTCAGATGGGGGCGCGAGCACTGAAGCTTTCTTT. The rearrangement links TRBV7-9 to TRBJ1-1, with a weak D call TRBD1 (6 bases). Germline V CDR1 and CDR2: SEHNR, FQNEAQ (reference sequence). The CDR3 length is 15 residues. V was shortened by 4 bases and J by 4 bases, with 16 bases between the two germline ends. Using reference TRBV7-9 and TRBJ1-1 for the parts outside the CDR3, the full variable domain is DTGVSQNPRHKITKRGQNVTFRCDPISEHNRLYWYRQTLGQGPEFLTYFQNEAQLEKSRLLSDRFSAERPKGSFSTLEIQRTEQGDSAMYLCASSSDGGASTEAFFGQGTRLTVV.